This T cell receptor beta chain emerged from a study of read filtering for tumor transcriptome and immune sequencing. Study details: Transcriptome libraries were built from DNase-treated RNA. RNA-seq yielded only roughly 85 to 1,400 TCR reads, IR-seq about 4 to 11 million.

Molecular barcoded adaptors covering alpha/delta and beta/gamma chains were used on approximately 400 ng RNA. Using its own MiXCR run on the reads, TCRdb lists one record per CDR3 protein. This table has tens of thousands of distinct CDR3 sequences, approximately 15% appearing once. Findings of the study overall: The sorted CD138-negative fraction was a mixed bone marrow immune population, not purified T cells. Even smaller IR-seq throughput identified most shared clonotypes.

This clonotype appeared many times. Its specificity is not known. Material for sequencing was a population of CD138-negative cells sorted from bone marrow. This clonotype was sampled from a donor aged 40 or older with multiple myeloma.

The CDR3: CASSQQGSLSYGYTF. CDR3 in DNA: TGTGCCAGCAGCCAACAGGGATCCCTCTCATATGGCTACACCTTC. The rearrangement links TRBV16 to TRBJ1-2; TRBD1 is a possible D gene (5 bases). V was clipped by 2 bases and J by 5 bases, with 15 bases between them. The CDR3 has 15 residues. Germline V CDR1 and CDR2: KGHSY, FQNENV.